The T cell receptor beta chain described here comes from a study of cytomegalovirus exposure and HLA in healthy donors. CDR1 is MNHNS and CDR2 is SASEGT in the germline V gene. Trimming removed 0 bases from V and 10 bases from J, with 16 bases in between. CDR3 length: 16 amino acids. PCR involved 60 Vbeta and 13 Jbeta primers. Generated by immunoSEQ multiplex PCR, the TCRdb table keeps only in-frame clones and is missing some. The data contain some 140,000 clones, over 60% of them singletons. The V gene is TRBV6-1, the J gene TRBJ1-6; the D is unclear. Specimen: PBMCs. This TCR derives from a man aged 40-55 years in good health and CMV-seronegative. The CDR3 reads CASSEAVGRLRSPLHF. CDR3 bases: TGTGCCAGCAGTGAAGCGGTCGGCAGATTGAGGTCACCCCTCCACTTT.